One and the same sample provided the 32 T cell receptor beta chains below, sequenced in a study of cytomegalovirus exposure and HLA in healthy donors. The PCR used 60 Vbeta and 13 Jbeta primers. The repertoire was sequenced with immunoSEQ multiplex PCR; TCRdb's copy has only in-frame clones and lacks some. The data hold 190,000 or so clones, with 75% to 85% observed a single time. Sequencing was done on a sample of PBMCs. All receptors come from a boy aged 5 to 17 in good health and CMV-seronegative.

The rearrangement links TRBV19 to TRBJ1-2, with 8 bases lining up with TRBD1. V was pared by 6 bases and J by 2 bases, with 5 bases of the junction left unmatched. CDR3 length equals 14 residues. Germline V gene sequence: CDR1 LNHDA, CDR2 SQIVND (reference sequence). The CDR3 reads CASSLDRVNYGYTF. The CDR3 DNA follows: TGTGCCAGTAGCTTGGACAGGGTCAACTATGGCTACACCTTC. Using reference TRBV19 and TRBJ1-2 for the parts outside the CDR3, the full variable domain is DGGITQSPKYLFRKEGQNVTLSCEQNLNHDAMYWYRQDPGQGLRLIYYSQIVNDFQKGDIAEGYSVSREKKESFPLTVTSAQKNPTAFYLCASSLDRVNYGYTFGSGTRLTVV.

V is TRBV6-5 and J is TRBJ2-2, with 7 bases aligning to TRBD2. The CDR3 sequence is 15 residues long. Germline-derived CDR1 and CDR2 are MNHEY and SVGAGI. Trimming cost V 7 bases and J 4 bases; bases outside gene matches: 9. CDR3 residues: CASKWAGEVTGELFF. The CDR3 coding sequence is TGTGCCAGCAAATGGGCGGGAGAAGTCACCGGGGAGCTGTTTTTT.

This clone was counted a few times. V is TRBV5-4 and J is TRBJ1-5; D is undetermined. This CDR3 has 15 residues. Per germline, CDR1 SGHNT and CDR2 YYREEE (reference sequence). V lost 0 bases to trimming and J lost 5 bases, with 12 bases between them. CDR3 in amino acids: CASSLGPGVDQPQHF. DNA of the CDR3: TGTGCCAGCAGCTTGGGGCCCGGAGTCGATCAGCCCCAGCATTTT.

The rearrangement links TRBV7-2 to TRBJ2-5, with 8 bases lining up with TRBD2. The ends lost 5 bases at V and 2 bases at J; junction bases unmatched: 4. The CDR3 contains 14 residues. Germline assignment: CDR1 SGHTA and CDR2 FQGNSA. CDR3 bases: TGTGCCAGCAGCGACGGACTAGCACAAGAGACCCAGTACTTC. The encoded protein is CASSDGLAQETQYF.

The genes are TRBV6-5 and TRBJ1-1, with 7 nucleotides matching TRBD1. Per the germline V gene, CDR1 is MNHEY and CDR2 is SVGAGI. Trimming at V came to 6 bases and at J to 6 bases, leaving 10 bases not matched to a gene. The CDR3 spans 14 residues. This CDR3 reads CASRREGALAEAFF. CDR3 sequence (DNA): TGTGCCAGCAGGCGCGAGGGGGCACTAGCTGAAGCTTTCTTT.

This chain uses TRBV4-2 with TRBJ1-2; D perhaps matches TRBD1 (5 bases). V lost 3 bases to trimming and J lost 4 bases, with 12 bases between them. CDR1 LGHNA and CDR2 YNFKEQ come from the germline V gene. The CDR3 spans 14 residues. CDR3 residues: CASSQTAPVYGYTF. The CDR3 DNA follows: TGTGCCAGCAGCCAGACAGCCCCCGTCTATGGCTACACCTTC.

The genes are TRBV10-3 and TRBJ2-3; the match to TRBD2 covers 10 bases. Germline V CDR1 and CDR2: ENHRY, SYGVKD. V lost 8 bases, J lost 4 bases, and 9 bases stayed unmatched. The CDR3 runs 15 residues. Written as DNA, the CDR3 is TGTGCCATCCAAAGGGCTAGCGGGGGAGCAGATACGCAGTATTTT. As protein: CAIQRASGGADTQYF.

The chain joins TRBV15 to TRBJ2-3; 9 nucleotides align to TRBD2. V trimming: 3 bases; J trimming: 6 bases; junction bases outside the gene matches: 7. This CDR3 is 15 amino acids long. Per germline, CDR1 LNHNV and CDR2 YYDKDF (reference sequence). This chain's CDR3 is CATSSLAGAADTQYF. CDR3 nucleotides: TGTGCCACCAGCAGTTTAGCGGGAGCGGCCGATACGCAGTATTTT.

V and J are TRBV6-6 and TRBJ1-4; 12 bases match TRBD1. The CDR3 has 16 amino acids. Germline trimming cut 5 bases from V and 3 bases from J; bases unmatched to any gene: 4. Germline-derived CDR1 and CDR2 are MNHNY and SVGAGI (reference sequence). CDR3 coding DNA: TGTGCCAGCAGTAAGGGGACAGGGGGCTCTAATGAAAAACTGTTTTTT. Its translation: CASSKGTGGSNEKLFF.

The V call is TRBV27, the J call TRBJ1-2, with D perhaps matching TRBD1 (5 bases). CDR3 length: 14 residues. Germline V gives CDR1 MNHEY, CDR2 SMNVEV (reference sequence). The V end was cut by 5 bases, the J end by 3 bases, with 13 bases between. The CDR3, as DNA: TGTGCCAGCAGTCCGGGGGGAGTTTACTATGGCTACACCTTC. Its protein is CASSPGGVYYGYTF.

The rearrangement uses TRBV9 and TRBJ2-6, with D possibly matching TRBD1 (5 bases). V lost 6 bases and J lost 4, with 29 bases in between. The V gene's germline CDR1 is SGDLS and CDR2 YYNGEE. This CDR3 has 20 amino acids. The CDR3 loop is CASTHPTGRRARYGANVLTF. The CDR3 DNA reads as TGTGCCAGCACTCACCCGACTGGACGCAGGGCGAGGTACGGGGCCAACGTCCTGACTTTC.

This chain joins TRBV7-2 and TRBJ2-1; 9 bases line up with TRBD2. The trim removed 1 base at V and 7 bases at J, leaving 5 bases unmatched. CDR3 length: 15 residues. CDR1 is SGHTA, CDR2 FQGNSA, per germline. The CDR3, as DNA: TGTGCCAGCAGCTTAGGCCTAGCGGGATCTAATGAGCAGTTCTTC. This gives the protein CASSLGLAGSNEQFF.

The rearrangement uses TRBV19 and TRBJ2-6; D is unresolved. V was clipped by 6 bases and J by 4 bases, with 7 bases between them. The CDR3 has 13 residues. Looked up from germline, CDR1 is LNHDA and CDR2 is SQIVND (reference sequence). CDR3 bases: TGTGCCAGTAGCACTGCCGGGGCCAACGTCCTGACTTTC. Amino acid sequence: CASSTAGANVLTF.

This chain links TRBV6-5 with TRBJ1-1, with a possible D match to TRBD1 (5 bases). Trimming pared 6 bases from V and 3 bases from J, leaving 14 bases between. The length of the CDR3 is 14 residues. Germline CDR1 reads MNHEY; CDR2 reads SVGAGI. CDR3 region: CASRRFQGYTEAFF. Written as DNA, the CDR3 is TGTGCCAGCAGGCGATTTCAGGGCTACACTGAAGCTTTCTTT.

The rearrangement uses TRBV21-1 and TRBJ1-2; the table calls TRBD1, which could not be checked here. TRBV21-1 is marked as a pseudogene. The CDR3 is made up of 16 amino acids. Written as DNA, the CDR3 is TGTGCCAGCAGCAAAGTAAGTCAACAGCTCCGCTATGGCTACACCTTC. Translated: CASSKVSQQLRYGYTF.

This clone appeared once. This chain connects TRBV18 to TRBJ1-2; perhaps TRBD1 as D (6 bases). V was pared by 6 bases and J by 2 bases, with 19 bases between. Germline CDR1 is KGHSH and CDR2 is LQKENI. The CDR3 runs to 16 residues. Here the CDR3 reads CASSLRTVTANYGYTF. The CDR3 DNA sequence: TGTGCCAGCTCGCTAAGGACAGTAACTGCCAACTATGGCTACACCTTC.

The chain carries TRBV6-1 and TRBJ1-2; a possible D gene is TRBD1 (5 bases). Trimming pared 5 bases from V and 8 bases from J, leaving 18 bases between. The CDR3 has 14 amino acids. CDR1 MNHNS and CDR2 SASEGT come from the germline V gene. The CDR3 coding sequence is TGTGCCAGCAGTCACCGGGACTTCCTGGGGGGCTACACCTTC. This sequence encodes CASSHRDFLGGYTF.

The sample holds one count of this clone. This chain uses TRBV5-6 with TRBJ1-2, with 8 bases aligning to TRBD1. With V trimmed by 4 bases and J by 8 bases, 7 bases remained unmatched. In germline, CDR1 is SGHDT, CDR2 YYEEEE. The CDR3 extends over 13 amino acids. The CDR3 DNA reads as TGTGCCAGCAGCAAGGACAGGGCGCGAGGCTACACCTTC. Residues: CASSKDRARGYTF.

This clone was seen a handful of times. The chain is built from TRBV11-3 and TRBJ2-7; D is possibly TRBD2 (6 bases). This CDR3 comprises 12 residues. V lost 7 bases to trimming and J lost 0 bases, with 7 bases between them. Germline V gives CDR1 SGHNT, CDR2 YENEEA. The CDR3 nucleotides read TGTGCCAGCACGGGACTCTCCTACGAGCAGTACTTC. This translates into CASTGLSYEQYF.

The chain combines TRBV19 with TRBJ2-7, with 15 bases lining up with TRBD2. V shed 3 bases and J 3 bases; nucleotides not matched to a gene: 6. This CDR3 spans 17 amino acids. Germline CDR1 LNHDA, CDR2 SQIVND (reference sequence). The CDR3 coding sequence is TGTGCCAGTAGTATCGGACTAGCGGGGGGGTCGGTCTACGAGCAGTACTTC. Protein sequence: CASSIGLAGGSVYEQYF.

The chain employs TRBV19 and TRBJ1-5, with D possibly being TRBD1 (5 bases). The CDR3 contains 15 residues. From germline, CDR1 is LNHDA and CDR2 SQIVND (reference sequence). V was shortened by 10 bases and J by 4 bases, with 20 bases between the two germline ends. The CDR3 is CATGTVGEGNQPQHF. CDR3 DNA: TGTGCCACAGGAACTGTAGGGGAGGGAAATCAGCCCCAGCATTTT.

The J gene is TRBJ1-2, the V gene TRBV6-1, with a tentative D call TRBD1 (6 bases). The CDR3 loop spans 15 amino acids. V lost 1 base and J 8 bases, leaving 17 bases between the germline ends. Germline V gene lookup returns CDR1 MNHNS and CDR2 SASEGT. The CDR3 reads CASSEVRAGVLGYTF. The DNA of the CDR3 is TGTGCCAGCAGTGAAGTAAGGGCAGGGGTCTTAGGCTACACCTTC.

The gene calls are TRBV6-6 and TRBJ2-5; D might be TRBD1 (6 bases). The germline gives CDR1 MNHNY, CDR2 SVGAGI (reference sequence). V gave up 10 bases and J gave up 1 base, with 13 bases separating them. CDR3 length: 13 amino acids. Written as DNA, the CDR3 is TGTGCCACCTCTAGGGGGAGCCAAGAGACCCAGTACTTC. Translating it yields CATSRGSQETQYF.

The V and J genes are TRBV11-1 and TRBJ2-7, with 12 bases matching TRBD2. This CDR3 is built from 16 residues. Germline CDR1 reads SGHAT; CDR2 reads FQDESV (reference sequence). V lost 4 bases to trimming and J lost 7 bases; unmatched junction nucleotides: 11. CDR3 sequence (DNA): TGTGCCAGCAGCTCGAGACTAGCGGGGGCCTTTAGGGAGCAGTACTTC. This codes for CASSSRLAGAFREQYF.

The chain carries TRBV5-4 and TRBJ1-1; D is perhaps TRBD1 (6 bases). CDR1 SGHNT and CDR2 YYREEE come from the germline V gene (reference sequence). The germline V and J ends were trimmed by 0 bases and 2 bases, with 14 bases remaining between them. The CDR3 loop spans 16 amino acids. The CDR3, as DNA: TGTGCCAGCAGCTTGGACACAGGGTTTGGCAACACTGAAGCTTTCTTT. Residues: CASSLDTGFGNTEAFF. Full variable domain (remainder filled in from reference TRBV5-4 and TRBJ1-1): ETGVTQSPTHLIKTRGQQVTLRCSSQSGHNTVSWYQQALGQGPQFIFQYYREEENGRGNFPPRFSGLQFPNYSSELNVNALELDDSALYLCASSLDTGFGNTEAFFGQGTRLTVV.

There are a few counts of this clone. The gene calls are TRBV6-6 and TRBJ1-1; weak D call: TRBD1 (5 bases). The CDR3 totals 12 residues. Germline V gene data show CDR1 as MNHNY and CDR2 as SVGAGI (reference sequence). V was pared by 4 bases and J by 5 bases, with 8 bases between. The CDR3 nucleotides read TGTGCCAGCAGTTCAGGGAAAACTGAAGCTTTCTTT. It yields the protein CASSSGKTEAFF.

The table lists this clone with a few counts. V is TRBV19 and J is TRBJ2-7; 7 nucleotides align to TRBD1. Germline V lookup: CDR1 LNHDA, CDR2 SQIVND (reference sequence). The junction had 11 bases not matched to a gene; V was cut back by 7 bases and J by 5 bases. The CDR3 contains 14 residues. In DNA, the CDR3 is TGTGCCAGTACACGAACAGGGGCAGCACACGAGCAGTACTTC. As protein: CASTRTGAAHEQYF.

The rearrangement links TRBV6-6 to TRBJ1-6, with a weak D call TRBD1 (5 bases). There are 15 residues in the CDR3. Germline V CDR1 and CDR2: MNHNY, SVGAGI (reference sequence). Trimming took off 7 bases at V and 5 bases at J, with 15 bases between the two ends. The CDR3, as DNA: TGTGCCAGCACCTCCCGGGGGGAAAATAATTCACCCCTCCACTTT. It is translated as CASTSRGENNSPLHF.

This clone was recorded only once. This chain links TRBV5-1 with TRBJ2-7, with D tentatively TRBD1 (5 bases). The CDR3 contains 13 residues. Between the trimmed V and J ends, which lost 3 bases and 3 bases, there was a span of 10 bases. Germline CDR1 is SGHRS and CDR2 is YFSETQ. The CDR3 DNA is TGCGCCAGCAGCTCATACCAGGGCTACGAGCAGTACTTC. Its translation is CASSSYQGYEQYF.

This clone was observed once. The chain links TRBV18 to TRBJ2-5, with 7 bases that match TRBD2. The CDR3 is made up of 17 amino acids. Unmatched junction bases numbered 13, after V lost 5 bases and J lost 1 base. The V gene's germline CDR1 is KGHSH and CDR2 LQKENI. CDR3 DNA sequence: TGTGCCAGCTCATCCCCCTACGGGGGGAGCTTCCAAGAGACCCAGTACTTC. The encoded protein is CASSSPYGGSFQETQYF.

The chain joins TRBV30 to TRBJ2-4; possibly TRBD2 for D (5 bases). The CDR3 has 12 amino acids. The V end lost 0 bases, the J end lost 6 bases, and 6 bases lay between the germline ends. Looked up from germline, CDR1 is GTSNPN and CDR2 is SVGIG (reference sequence). The CDR3, as DNA: TGTGCCTGGAGTGTACGGGGAAACATTCAGTACTTC. It yields the protein CAWSVRGNIQYF.

The J gene is TRBJ1-3, the V gene TRBV9; D remains unclear. Per germline, CDR1 SGDLS and CDR2 YYNGEE. The CDR3 is made up of 17 amino acids. V gave up 4 bases and J gave up 2 bases, with 19 bases separating them. The CDR3 DNA sequence: TGTGCCAGCAGCCCACCCGGGAACCTAGGCGCTGGAAACACCATATATTTT. Encoded protein: CASSPPGNLGAGNTIYF.